Shown below are 16 T cell receptor beta chains from a single sample sequenced in a study of molecular identifiers for immune sequencing clone quantification. TCRdb analysed the PCR reads with MiXCR anew, one entry per CDR3 protein. The sample has about 630,000 distinct CDR3 sequences, about 25% seen once. The sequenced material came from naive CD8+ T cells from blood, with Jurkat cell RNA spiked in. As to subset: FACS-sorted CD8+CD4-CCR7+CD45RA+ naive T cells. These receptors all come from a human donor in good health. Some libraries in this study had Jurkat cell RNA spiked in.

The J gene is TRBJ2-1, the V gene TRBV6-5; a possible D gene is TRBD1 (7 bases). CDR3 length: 19 residues. V lost 0 bases to trimming and J lost 10 bases, with 28 bases between them. Germline V lookup: CDR1 MNHEY, CDR2 SVGAGI. CDR3 nucleotides: TGTGCCAGCAGTTACTCGATGGGGTCGGGCAGGGGGGTAGGAGGAGAGCAGTTCTTC. Translation gives CASSYSMGSGRGVGGEQFF.

As concerns this clonotype: Since a much larger clone is just one base distant, this may be a read error. This chain uses TRBV12-3 or TRBV12-4 with TRBJ2-5, with D perhaps given as TRBD1 or TRBD2 (5 bases each). The CDR3 is 16 amino acids. CDR3: CASSLEAGRGQETQCF. The CDR3 region has the DNA TGTGCCAGCAGTTTAGAAGCAGGGAGAGGCCAAGAGACCCAGTGCTTC.

The sample holds many counts of this clonotype. The chain has TRBV6-1 and TRBJ2-1, with TRBD1 as a possible D gene (6 bases). The germline V gene encodes CDR1 MNHNS and CDR2 SASEGT. V lost 7 bases, J lost 0 bases, and 13 bases lay in between. The CDR3 contains 15 residues. The CDR3 sequence is CASTEDRSSYNEQFF. The CDR3 DNA reads TGTGCCAGCACCGAAGACAGGAGCTCCTACAATGAGCAGTTCTTC.

In the case of this clonotype: Just one base apart from a much larger clone, this may be a read error. This sequence joins TRBV19 and TRBJ2-3; D unclear. The DNA end is more similar to TRBJ1-5, so the J call may be wrong. In germline, CDR1 is LNHDA, CDR2 SQIVND (reference sequence). This CDR3 contains 13 residues. The CDR3 here is CASRPAGADTQHF. The CDR3 DNA reads as TGTGCCAGTAGACCGGCGGGAGCAGATACGCAGCATTTT.

This clonotype was counted a few times. V and J are TRBV3-1 and TRBJ2-5; D remains unclear. Germline V lookup: CDR1 LGHDT, CDR2 YNNKEL (reference sequence). The V gene lost 0 bases and the J gene lost 2 bases, with 10 bases spanning the gap. The CDR3 loop spans 15 amino acids. The DNA for the CDR3 is TGTGCCAGCAGCCAAGATTCCGGTTTACAAGAGACCCAGTACTTC. Translation: CASSQDSGLQETQYF.

This clonotype was found many times. The chain carries TRBV6-5 and TRBJ2-3; perhaps TRBD1 as D (7 bases). The CDR3 extends over 15 amino acids. V gave up 3 bases and J gave up 1 base, with 11 bases separating them. The germline CDR1 and CDR2 sequences are MNHEY and SVGAGI. The CDR3 region is CASSYSRGGTDTQYF. For the CDR3, the DNA is TGTGCCAGCAGTTATTCCAGGGGGGGCACAGATACGCAGTATTTT.

The chain employs TRBV7-2 and TRBJ2-5, with D possibly being TRBD1 or TRBD2 (8 bases each). There are 18 residues in the CDR3. The germline V gene has CDR1 SGHTA and CDR2 FQGNSA. Trimming shortened V by 5 bases and J by 0 bases, and 22 bases separated the two germline ends. CDR3 nucleotide sequence: TGTGCCAGCAGCCCACCGGGGGGGACAGGACAGTACCAAGAGACCCAGTACTTC. Its translation: CASSPPGGTGQYQETQYF.

This rearrangement joins TRBV5-1 to TRBJ1-6; 12 bases map to TRBD1. There are 17 residues in the CDR3. The V gene's germline CDR1 is SGHRS and CDR2 YFSETQ. Unmatched junction bases numbered 4, after V lost 4 bases and J lost 2 bases. The DNA for the CDR3 is TGCGCCAGCAGCAGGGGACAGGGGGCCACCTATAATTCACCCCTCCACTTT. Protein: CASSRGQGATYNSPLHF.

This clonotype was detected only a few times. V is TRBV7-9 and J is TRBJ2-7; D remains ambiguous. The CDR3 contains 16 residues. The germline CDR1 and CDR2 sequences are SEHNR and FQNEAQ (reference sequence). V was trimmed by 1 base and J by 0 bases, leaving 13 bases between them. This chain's CDR3 is CASSLGGHRSSYEQYF. CDR3 coding DNA: TGTGCCAGCAGCTTAGGTGGTCACCGGAGCTCCTACGAGCAGTACTTC.

This clonotype was seen just once. The chain uses TRBV3-1 and TRBJ1-1; D ambiguous. This CDR3 has 15 amino acids. V lost 11 bases, J lost 3 bases, and 22 bases lay in between. Per germline, CDR1 LGHDT and CDR2 YNNKEL (reference sequence). For the CDR3, the DNA is TGTGCCCGCCGCCAAGATTCCCTCGAAGACACTGAAGCTTTCTTT. Translating it yields CARRQDSLEDTEAFF.

The chain has TRBV2 and TRBJ2-1; tentatively, D is TRBD2 (7 bases). This CDR3 is 10 amino acids long. CDR1 is SNHLY, CDR2 FYNNEI, per germline. V was pared by 10 bases and J by 8 bases, with 9 bases between. The CDR3 region has the DNA TGTGCCACCGGGGGGCATGAGCAGTTCTTC. Translating gives CATGGHEQFF.

Many counts were recorded for this clonotype. The rearrangement joins TRBV6-2 or TRBV6-3 to TRBJ1-5; 7 positions agree with TRBD1. The CDR3 is made up of 14 amino acids. The V segment lost 5 bases and the J segment 3 bases; nucleotides outside the gene matches: 4. The germline gives CDR1 MNHEY, CDR2 SVGEGT. The CDR3 DNA sequence: TGTGCCAGCAGTCACAGGGGATACAATCAGCCCCAGCATTTT. It codes for CASSHRGYNQPQHF.

In the case of this clonotype: It is unclear where the CDR3 begins or ends on the DNA, so no DNA is shown, and the CDR3 is as TCRdb lists it. The V gene is TRBV7-2, the J gene TRBJ1-5. Germline values: CDR1 SGHTA, CDR2 FQGNSA. The CDR3 length equals 16 residues, ends included. CDR3: CASSLGFGRGNPPPPF.

This clonotype was detected many times. This chain joins TRBV7-2 and TRBJ2-1; the D is unclear. Trimming left V 5 bases short and J 0 bases short, with 11 bases between. CDR1 is SGHTA and CDR2 is FQGNSA in the germline V gene. The CDR3 runs to 15 residues. The DNA for the CDR3 is TGTGCCAGCAGCCCGGAAAGTAGCTCCTACAATGAGCAGTTCTTC. It specifies CASSPESSSYNEQFF.

This clonotype was seen only a few times. The chain couples TRBV7-9 to TRBJ1-4; maybe TRBD1 (6 bases). The CDR3 runs to 15 residues. Trimming removed 3 bases from V and 4 bases from J, with 12 bases in between. CDR1 and CDR2 (germline): SEHNR, FQNEAQ (reference sequence). The CDR3: CASSFQTGLNEKLFF. The CDR3 DNA reads as TGTGCCAGCAGCTTCCAGACAGGCCTTAATGAAAAACTGTTTTTT.

The chain is built from TRBV4-1 and TRBJ2-7; 8 bases are a match to TRBD1. The CDR3 consists of 15 residues. The ends lost 1 base at V and 5 bases at J; junction bases unmatched: 7. In germline, CDR1 is MGHRA, CDR2 YSYEKL. The CDR3 region is CASSQGWQGAHEQYF. The CDR3 coding sequence is TGCGCCAGCAGCCAAGGGTGGCAGGGGGCCCACGAGCAGTACTTC.